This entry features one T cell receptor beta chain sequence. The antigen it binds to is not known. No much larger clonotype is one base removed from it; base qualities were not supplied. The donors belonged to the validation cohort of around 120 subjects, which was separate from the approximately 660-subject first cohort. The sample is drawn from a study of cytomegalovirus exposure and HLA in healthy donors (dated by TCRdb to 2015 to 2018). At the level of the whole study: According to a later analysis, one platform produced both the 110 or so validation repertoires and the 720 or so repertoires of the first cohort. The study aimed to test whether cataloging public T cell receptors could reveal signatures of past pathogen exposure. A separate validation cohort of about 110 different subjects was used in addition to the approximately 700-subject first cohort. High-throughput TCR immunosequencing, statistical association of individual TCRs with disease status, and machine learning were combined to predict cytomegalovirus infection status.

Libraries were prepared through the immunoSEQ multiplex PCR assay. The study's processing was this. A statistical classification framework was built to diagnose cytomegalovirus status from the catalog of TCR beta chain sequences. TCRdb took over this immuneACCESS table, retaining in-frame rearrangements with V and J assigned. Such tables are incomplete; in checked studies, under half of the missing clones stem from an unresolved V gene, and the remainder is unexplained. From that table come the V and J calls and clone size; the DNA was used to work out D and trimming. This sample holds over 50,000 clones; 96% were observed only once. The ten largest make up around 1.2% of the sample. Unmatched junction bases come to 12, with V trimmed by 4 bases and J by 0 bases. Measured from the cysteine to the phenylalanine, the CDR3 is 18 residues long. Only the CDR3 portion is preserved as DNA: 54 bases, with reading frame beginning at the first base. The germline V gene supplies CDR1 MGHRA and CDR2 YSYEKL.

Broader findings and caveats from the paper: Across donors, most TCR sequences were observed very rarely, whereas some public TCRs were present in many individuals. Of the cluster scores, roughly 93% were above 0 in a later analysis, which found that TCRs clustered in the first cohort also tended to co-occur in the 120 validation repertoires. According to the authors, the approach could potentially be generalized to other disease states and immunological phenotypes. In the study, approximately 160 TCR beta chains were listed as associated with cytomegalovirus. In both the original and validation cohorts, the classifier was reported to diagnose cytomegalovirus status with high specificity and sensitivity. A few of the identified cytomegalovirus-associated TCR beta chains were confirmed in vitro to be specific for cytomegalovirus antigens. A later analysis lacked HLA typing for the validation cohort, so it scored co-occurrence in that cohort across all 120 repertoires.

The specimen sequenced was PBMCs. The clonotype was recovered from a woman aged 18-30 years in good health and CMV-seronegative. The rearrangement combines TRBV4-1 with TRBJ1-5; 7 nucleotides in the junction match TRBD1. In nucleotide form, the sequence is TGCGCCAGCAGCCCACGACAGGGATGGGGATATAGCAATCAGCCCCAGCATTTT. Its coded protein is CASSPRQGWGYSNQPQHF.